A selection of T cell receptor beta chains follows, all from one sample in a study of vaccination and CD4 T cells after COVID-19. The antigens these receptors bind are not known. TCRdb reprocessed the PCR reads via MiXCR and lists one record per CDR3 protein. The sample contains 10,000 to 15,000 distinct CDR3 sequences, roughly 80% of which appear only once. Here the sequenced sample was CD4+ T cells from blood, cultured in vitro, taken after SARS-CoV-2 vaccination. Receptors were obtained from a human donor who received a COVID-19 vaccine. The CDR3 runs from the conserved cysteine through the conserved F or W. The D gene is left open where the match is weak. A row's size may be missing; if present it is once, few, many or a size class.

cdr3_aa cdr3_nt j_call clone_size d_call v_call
CASSATGSYGYTF TGTGCCAGCAGTGCCACAGGGTCCTATGGCTACACCTTC TRBJ1-2 NA NA TRBV6-1
CASKDSGETQYF TGTGCCAGCAAAGATAGCGGAGAGACCCAGTACTTC TRBJ2-5 medium-sized NA TRBV2
CSALAGLNQPQHF TGCAGTGCTCTAGCGGGTCTCAATCAGCCCCAGCATTTT TRBJ1-5 NA NA TRBV20-1
CASIRAGRQNTEAFF TGCGCCAGCATCAGGGCAGGGAGGCAAAACACTGAAGCTTTCTTT TRBJ1-1 NA NA TRBV10-2
CAWRGGRGEGNQPQHF TGTGCCTGGAGAGGTGGCAGGGGAGAGGGAAATCAGCCCCAGCATTTT TRBJ1-5 NA NA TRBV30
CSARENRGRTDTQYF TGCAGTGCTAGAGAAAACAGGGGGCGGACAGATACGCAGTATTTT TRBJ2-3 NA TRBD1 TRBV20-1
CASSLLSGEQYF TGTGCCAGCAGCTTATTATCGGGGGAGCAGTACTTC TRBJ2-7 NA NA TRBV7-6
CASSRQQRTEKLFF TGTGCCAGCTCACGGCAACAGCGAACTGAAAAACTGTTTTTT TRBJ1-4 NA NA TRBV18
CATSDPTGAGTDTQYF TGTGCCACCAGTGATCCGACAGGGGCTGGCACAGATACGCAGTATTTT TRBJ2-3 NA TRBD1 TRBV24-1
CSAKSRHRPQHF TGCAGTGCGAAGTCTCGGCATAGGCCCCAGCATTTT TRBJ1-5 large NA TRBV20-1
CASSPVGTGISSGNTIYF TGTGCCAGCTCACCGGTCGGCACAGGGATATCGTCTGGAAACACCATATATTTT TRBJ1-3 NA NA TRBV18
CATDRGHGYTF TGTGCTACCGACAGGGGCCATGGCTACACCTTC TRBJ1-2 NA TRBD1 TRBV19
CSARDRRGASSFTQYF TGCAGTGCTAGAGATCGGAGAGGGGCCTCTTCCTTTACGCAGTATTTT TRBJ2-3 few NA TRBV20-1
CATSDRHQGAGQPQHF TGTGCCACCAGTGACCGACATCAGGGGGCGGGTCAGCCCCAGCATTTT TRBJ1-5 NA TRBD1 TRBV24-1
CSARDDRFDSNQPQHF TGCAGTGCTAGAGATGACAGGTTCGATAGCAATCAGCCCCAGCATTTT TRBJ1-5 NA NA TRBV20-1
CASSFVQGISTDTQYF TGTGCCAGCAGCTTTGTACAGGGGATTAGCACAGATACGCAGTATTTT TRBJ2-3 NA TRBD1 TRBV7-8
CASSLGGRETNYGYTF TGTGCCAGCAGCTTAGGAGGGCGGGAGACTAACTATGGCTACACCTTC TRBJ1-2 NA NA TRBV7-2
CASPGTGTDTQYF TGTGCCAGCCCTGGGACAGGCACAGATACGCAGTATTTT TRBJ2-3 NA TRBD1 TRBV25-1
CAWSEWGITGNTIYF TGTGCCTGGAGTGAGTGGGGGATCACTGGAAACACCATATATTTT TRBJ1-3 NA NA TRBV30
CASSPDRVTDTGELFF TGTGCCAGCAGTCCTGACAGGGTCACGGACACCGGGGAGCTGTTTTTT TRBJ2-2 NA TRBD1 TRBV27
CASSLAGSGAGSEQYF TGTGCCAGCAGCTTAGCCGGTTCGGGCGCGGGCTCCGAGCAGTACTTC TRBJ2-7 NA NA TRBV7-8
CASSNRRTAFF TGTGCCAGTAGTAATAGGAGAACGGCTTTCTTT TRBJ1-1 once NA TRBV19
CASSFSGGVDTQYF TGTGCCAGCAGCTTTAGCGGGGGGGTAGATACGCAGTATTTT TRBJ2-3 NA TRBD2 TRBV7-9
CASSPTSNQPQHF TGTGCCAGCAGCCCGACTAGCAATCAGCCCCAGCATTTT TRBJ1-5 NA NA TRBV7-6
CASSFTGANVLTF TGCGCCAGCAGTTTCACTGGGGCCAACGTCCTGACTTTC TRBJ2-6 NA NA TRBV5-1
CSAADRGYGYTF TGCAGCGCCGCGGACAGGGGATATGGCTACACCTTC TRBJ1-2 NA TRBD1 TRBV29-1
CSVTGVGTEAFF TGCAGCGTAACAGGGGTGGGCACTGAAGCTTTCTTT TRBJ1-1 NA TRBD1 TRBV29-1
CASSLGDRQNTEAFF TGCGCCAGCAGCCTCGGGGACCGACAGAACACTGAAGCTTTCTTT TRBJ1-1 NA NA TRBV5-1
CASSESYKQGLGDGYTF TGTGCCAGCAGTGAATCTTACAAACAGGGGCTCGGGGATGGCTACACCTTC TRBJ1-2 NA TRBD1 TRBV25-1
CASSLGYTEAFF TGTGCCAGCAGTTTAGGATACACTGAAGCTTTCTTT TRBJ1-1 NA NA TRBV12-3/TRBV12-4
CASSREGSSYNSPLHF TGTGCCAGCAGCCGGGAGGGAAGCTCCTATAATTCACCCCTCCACTTT TRBJ1-6 NA NA TRBV7-8
CASSSGQGRNQPQHF TGTGCCAGCAGTTCGGGACAGGGGCGTAATCAGCCCCAGCATTTT TRBJ1-5 once TRBD1 TRBV12-3/TRBV12-4
CATRDSGTGGWETQYF TGTGCCACCAGAGATTCCGGGACAGGGGGCTGGGAGACCCAGTACTTC TRBJ2-5 few TRBD1 TRBV15
CASRKRGRRLNTEAFF TGTGCCAGCAGGAAGAGGGGCAGGCGTTTGAACACTGAAGCTTTCTTT TRBJ1-1 few NA TRBV2
CASSPLAGVLYEQYF TGCGCCAGCAGCCCACTAGCGGGGGTTTTATACGAGCAGTACTTC TRBJ2-7 NA TRBD2 TRBV5-1
CASSYSTAGQSPLHF TGTGCCAGCAGTTACTCCACGGCAGGTCAATCACCCCTCCACTTT TRBJ1-6 NA NA TRBV6-5
CASSLVTGTGGYEQYF TGTGCCAGCAGTTTGGTGACCGGGACAGGGGGCTACGAGCAGTACTTC TRBJ2-7 NA TRBD1 TRBV12-3/TRBV12-4
CASSFGAGIGTEAFF TGTGCCAGCAGCTTCGGGGCGGGAATAGGGACTGAAGCTTTCTTT TRBJ1-1 NA NA TRBV11-3
CATSRDGNYGYTF TGTGCCACCAGTAGGGACGGTAACTATGGCTACACCTTC TRBJ1-2 NA NA TRBV24-1
CASSPNRGAQPQHF TGTGCCAGCAGTCCTAACAGGGGCGCTCAGCCCCAGCATTTT TRBJ1-5 few TRBD1 TRBV2
CASRPLAGGIYNEQFF TGTGCCAGCAGACCACTAGCGGGGGGGATATACAATGAGCAGTTCTTC TRBJ2-1 NA TRBD2 TRBV7-9
CASRPPEGRSGANVLTF TGTGCCAGCAGGCCACCCGAGGGGCGATCTGGGGCCAACGTCCTGACTTTC TRBJ2-6 large NA TRBV6-1
CASSYSGARVNTEAFF TGTGCCAGCAGTTACTCAGGGGCCCGCGTGAACACTGAAGCTTTCTTT TRBJ1-1 NA NA TRBV6-2/TRBV6-3
CATSRDRASTDTQYF TGTGCCACCAGCAGAGATCGAGCTAGCACAGATACGCAGTATTTT TRBJ2-3 NA NA TRBV15
CASSKTGEQLFF TGTGCCAGCAGTAAAACAGGGGAACAACTGTTTTTT TRBJ1-4 NA TRBD1 TRBV27
CASSDPGPGPHLYSNQPQHF TGTGCCAGCAGTGACCCAGGGCCAGGCCCCCACCTATATAGCAATCAGCCCCAGCATTTT TRBJ1-5 NA NA TRBV6-4
CASSYSWGSNNSPLHF TGTGCCAGCAGTTACTCGTGGGGAAGTAATAATTCACCCCTCCACTTT TRBJ1-6 NA NA TRBV6-5
CASMDGDSYNSPLHF TGTGCCAGCATGGACGGAGACTCCTATAATTCACCCCTCCACTTT TRBJ1-6 NA NA TRBV27
CATSDAEQGHYGYTF TGTGCCACCAGTGATGCGGAACAGGGTCACTATGGCTACACCTTC TRBJ1-2 NA NA TRBV24-1
CAWSRTGGEQYF TGTGCCTGGAGCCGAACAGGGGGGGAGCAGTACTTC TRBJ2-7 NA TRBD1 TRBV30
CASSLVEQGDTQYF TGTGCCAGCAGCTTAGTAGAGCAGGGTGATACGCAGTATTTT TRBJ2-3 NA NA TRBV11-3
CASSYPPLQEGTNTEAFF TGTGCCAGCAGTTACCCACCACTACAAGAGGGTACGAACACTGAAGCTTTCTTT TRBJ1-1 few NA TRBV6-5
CASSDPGTGSPLHF TGTGCCAGCAGTGATCCGGGGACGGGATCACCCCTCCACTTT TRBJ1-6 NA NA TRBV25-1
CASSQWGYGSGNTIYF TGTGCCAGCAGCCAATGGGGGTATGGATCTGGAAACACCATATATTTT TRBJ1-3 NA NA TRBV14
CSATRQNTGELFF TGCAGTGCTACAAGACAGAACACCGGGGAGCTGTTTTTT TRBJ2-2 few NA TRBV20-1